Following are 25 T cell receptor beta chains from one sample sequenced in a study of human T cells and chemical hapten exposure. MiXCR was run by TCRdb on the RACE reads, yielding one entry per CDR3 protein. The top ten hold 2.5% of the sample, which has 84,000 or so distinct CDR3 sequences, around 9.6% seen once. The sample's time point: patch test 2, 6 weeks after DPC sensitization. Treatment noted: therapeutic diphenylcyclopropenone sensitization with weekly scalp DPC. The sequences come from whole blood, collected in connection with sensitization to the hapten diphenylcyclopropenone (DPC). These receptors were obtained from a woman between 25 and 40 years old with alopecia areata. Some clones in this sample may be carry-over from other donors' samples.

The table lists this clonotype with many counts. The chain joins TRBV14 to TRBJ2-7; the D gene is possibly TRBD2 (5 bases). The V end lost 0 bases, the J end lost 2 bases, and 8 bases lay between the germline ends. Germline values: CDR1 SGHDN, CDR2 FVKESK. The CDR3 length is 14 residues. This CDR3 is CASSQDRGTYEQYF. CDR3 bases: TGTGCCAGCAGCCAAGATAGAGGGACCTACGAGCAGTACTTC.

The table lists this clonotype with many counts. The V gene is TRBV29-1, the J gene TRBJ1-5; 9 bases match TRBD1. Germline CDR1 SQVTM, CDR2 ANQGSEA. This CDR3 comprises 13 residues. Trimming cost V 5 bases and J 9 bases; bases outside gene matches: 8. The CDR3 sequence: CSVTGQGGTPQHF. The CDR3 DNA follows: TGCAGCGTTACGGGACAGGGTGGGACGCCCCAGCATTTT.

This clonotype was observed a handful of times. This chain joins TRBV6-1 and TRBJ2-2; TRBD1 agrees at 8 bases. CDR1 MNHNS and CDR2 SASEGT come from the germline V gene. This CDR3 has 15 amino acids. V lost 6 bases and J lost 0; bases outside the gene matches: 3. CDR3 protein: CASRTDRANTGELFF. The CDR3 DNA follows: TGTGCCAGCAGGACGGACAGGGCGAACACCGGGGAGCTGTTTTTT.

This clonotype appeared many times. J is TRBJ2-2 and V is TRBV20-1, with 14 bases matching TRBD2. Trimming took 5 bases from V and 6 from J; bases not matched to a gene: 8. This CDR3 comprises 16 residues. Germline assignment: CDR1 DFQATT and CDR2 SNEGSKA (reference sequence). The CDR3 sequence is CSAATGTSGRAGELFF. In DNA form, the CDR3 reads TGCAGTGCTGCCACCGGGACTAGCGGGAGAGCCGGGGAGCTGTTTTTT.

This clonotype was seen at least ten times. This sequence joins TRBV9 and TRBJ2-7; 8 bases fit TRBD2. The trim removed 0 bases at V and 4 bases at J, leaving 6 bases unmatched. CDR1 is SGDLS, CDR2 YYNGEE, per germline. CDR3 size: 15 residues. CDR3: CASSVGVLAEYEQYF. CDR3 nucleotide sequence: TGTGCCAGCAGCGTAGGTGTACTAGCGGAATACGAGCAGTACTTC.

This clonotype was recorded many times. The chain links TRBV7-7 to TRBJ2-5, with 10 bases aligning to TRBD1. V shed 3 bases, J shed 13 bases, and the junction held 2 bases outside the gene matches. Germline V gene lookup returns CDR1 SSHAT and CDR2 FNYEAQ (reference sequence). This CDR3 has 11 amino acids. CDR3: CASSFRDRGYF. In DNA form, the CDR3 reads TGTGCCAGCAGCTTCCGGGACAGGGGGTACTTC.

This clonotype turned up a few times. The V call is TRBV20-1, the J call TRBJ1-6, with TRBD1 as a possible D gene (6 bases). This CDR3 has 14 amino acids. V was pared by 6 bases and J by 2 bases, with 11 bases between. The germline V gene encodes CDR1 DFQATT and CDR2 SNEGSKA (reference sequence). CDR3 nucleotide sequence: TGCAGTGCCCCACAGGGCACCTATAATTCACCCCTCCACTTT. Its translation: CSAPQGTYNSPLHF.

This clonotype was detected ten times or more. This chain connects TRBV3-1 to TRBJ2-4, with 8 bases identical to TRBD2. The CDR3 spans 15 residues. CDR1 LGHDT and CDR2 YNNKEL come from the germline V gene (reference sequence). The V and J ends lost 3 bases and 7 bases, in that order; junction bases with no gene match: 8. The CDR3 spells CASSHSSGGRNIQYF. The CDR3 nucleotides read TGTGCCAGCAGCCATTCAAGCGGGGGAAGGAACATTCAGTACTTC.

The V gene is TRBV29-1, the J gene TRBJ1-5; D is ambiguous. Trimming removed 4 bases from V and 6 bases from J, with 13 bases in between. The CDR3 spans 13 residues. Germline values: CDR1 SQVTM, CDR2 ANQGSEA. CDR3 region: CSVAKELGQPQHF. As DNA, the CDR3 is TGCAGCGTTGCGAAAGAGTTGGGTCAGCCCCAGCATTTT.

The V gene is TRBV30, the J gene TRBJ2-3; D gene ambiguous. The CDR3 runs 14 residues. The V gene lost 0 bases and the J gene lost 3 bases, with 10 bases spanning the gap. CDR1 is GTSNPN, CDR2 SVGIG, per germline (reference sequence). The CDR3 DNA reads TGTGCCTGGAGTGTCAGTGGGTGGACAGATACGCAGTATTTT. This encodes CAWSVSGWTDTQYF.

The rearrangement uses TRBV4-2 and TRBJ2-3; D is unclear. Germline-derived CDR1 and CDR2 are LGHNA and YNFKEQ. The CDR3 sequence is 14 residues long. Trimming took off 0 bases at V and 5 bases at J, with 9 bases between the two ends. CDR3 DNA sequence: TGTGCCAGCAGCCAAGAAAGCCTTCAAGATACGCAGTATTTT. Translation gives CASSQESLQDTQYF.

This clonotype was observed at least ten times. CDR3 nucleotide sequence: TGCGCCAGCAGAAAGCGGGAGGCCTCGTTCGAGCAGTACTTC. Amino acid sequence: CASRKREASFEQYF. This chain uses TRBV4-1 with TRBJ2-7; 9 bases agree with TRBD2. CDR1 is MGHRA, CDR2 YSYEKL, per germline. J lost 6 bases, V lost 6 bases, and 9 bases had no gene match. This CDR3 contains 14 residues.

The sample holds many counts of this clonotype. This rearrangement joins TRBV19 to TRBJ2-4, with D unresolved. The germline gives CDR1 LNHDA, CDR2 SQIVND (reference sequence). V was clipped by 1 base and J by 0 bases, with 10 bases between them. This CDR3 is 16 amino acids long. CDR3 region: CASSIATVLAKNIQYF. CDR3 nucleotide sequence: TGTGCCAGTAGTATAGCTACGGTACTAGCCAAAAACATTCAGTACTTC.

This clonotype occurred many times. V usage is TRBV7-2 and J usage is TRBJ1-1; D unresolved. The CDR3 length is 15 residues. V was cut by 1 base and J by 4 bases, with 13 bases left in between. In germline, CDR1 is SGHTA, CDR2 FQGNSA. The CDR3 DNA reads TGTGCCAGCAGCTTAGGTACCACGGTAGGCACTGAAGCTTTCTTT. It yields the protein CASSLGTTVGTEAFF.

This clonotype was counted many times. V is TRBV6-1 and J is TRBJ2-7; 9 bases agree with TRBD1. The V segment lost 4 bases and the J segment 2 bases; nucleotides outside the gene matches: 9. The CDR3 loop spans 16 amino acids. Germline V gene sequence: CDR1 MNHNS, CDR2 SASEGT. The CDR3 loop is CASSGTPGQGAYEQYF. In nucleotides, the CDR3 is TGTGCCAGCAGTGGAACACCGGGACAGGGTGCCTACGAGCAGTACTTC.

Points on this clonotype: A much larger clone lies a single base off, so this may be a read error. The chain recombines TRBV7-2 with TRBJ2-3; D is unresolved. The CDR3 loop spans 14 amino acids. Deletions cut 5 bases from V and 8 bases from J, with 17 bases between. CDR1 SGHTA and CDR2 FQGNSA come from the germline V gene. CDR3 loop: CASSPSRAKVTQYF. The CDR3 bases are TGTGCCAGCAGCCCCTCCCGGGCTAAAGTTACGCAGTATTTT.

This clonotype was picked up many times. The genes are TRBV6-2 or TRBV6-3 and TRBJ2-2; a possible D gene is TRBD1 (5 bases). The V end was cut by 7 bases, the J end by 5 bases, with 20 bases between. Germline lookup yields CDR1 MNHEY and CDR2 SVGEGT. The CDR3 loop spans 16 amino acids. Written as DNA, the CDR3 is TGTGCCAGCACCCCCTGGGGCAGATCGTCGACCGGGGAGCTGTTTTTT. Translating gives CASTPWGRSSTGELFF.

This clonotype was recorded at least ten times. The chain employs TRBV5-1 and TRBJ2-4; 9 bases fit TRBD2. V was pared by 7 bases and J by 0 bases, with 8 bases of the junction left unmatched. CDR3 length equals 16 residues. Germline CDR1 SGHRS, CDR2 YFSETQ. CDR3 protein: CASSTLAGVAKNIQYF. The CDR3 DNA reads TGCGCCAGCTCGACTTTAGCGGGAGTAGCCAAAAACATTCAGTACTTC.

The CDR3 nucleotides read TGCAGTGCTAGAGTTGAATGGCGGAATGAGCAGTTCTTC. It codes for CSARVEWRNEQFF. V and J are TRBV20-1 and TRBJ2-1, with no clear D. CDR1 is DFQATT and CDR2 is SNEGSKA in the germline V gene (reference sequence). V lost 1 base and J 7 bases, leaving 11 bases between the germline ends. CDR3 length equals 13 residues.

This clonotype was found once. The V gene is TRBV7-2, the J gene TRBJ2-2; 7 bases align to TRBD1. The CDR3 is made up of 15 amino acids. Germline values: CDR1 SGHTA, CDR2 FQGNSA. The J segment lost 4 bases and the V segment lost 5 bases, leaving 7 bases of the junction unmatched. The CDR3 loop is CASSRWTGVTGELFF. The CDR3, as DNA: TGTGCCAGCAGCCGGTGGACAGGAGTCACCGGGGAGCTGTTTTTT.

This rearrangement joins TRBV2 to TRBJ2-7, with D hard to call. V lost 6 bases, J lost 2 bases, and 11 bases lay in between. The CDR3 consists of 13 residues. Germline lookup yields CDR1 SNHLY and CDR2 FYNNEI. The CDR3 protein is CASRTDPTYEQYF. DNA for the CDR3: TGTGCCAGCAGGACCGACCCGACCTACGAGCAGTACTTC.

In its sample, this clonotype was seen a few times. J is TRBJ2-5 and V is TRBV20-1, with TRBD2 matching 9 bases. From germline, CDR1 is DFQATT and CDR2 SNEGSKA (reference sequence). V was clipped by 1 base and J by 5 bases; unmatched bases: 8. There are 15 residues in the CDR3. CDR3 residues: CSARVVAGVRETQYF. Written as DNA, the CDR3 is TGCAGTGCTAGAGTGGTAGCGGGAGTTCGGGAGACCCAGTACTTC.

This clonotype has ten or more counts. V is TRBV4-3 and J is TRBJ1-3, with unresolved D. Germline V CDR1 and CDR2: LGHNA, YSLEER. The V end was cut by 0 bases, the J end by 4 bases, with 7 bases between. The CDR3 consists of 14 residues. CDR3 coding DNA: TGCGCCAGCAGCCAAGATTGGGCCGGAAACACCATATATTTT. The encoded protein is CASSQDWAGNTIYF.

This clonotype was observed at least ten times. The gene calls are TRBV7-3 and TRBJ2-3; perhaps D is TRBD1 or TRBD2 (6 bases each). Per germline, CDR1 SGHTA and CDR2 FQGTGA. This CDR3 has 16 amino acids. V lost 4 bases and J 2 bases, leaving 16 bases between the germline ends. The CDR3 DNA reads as TGTGCCAGCAGCTCATCGGGGGCGCGGGACACAGATACGCAGTATTTT. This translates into CASSSSGARDTDTQYF.

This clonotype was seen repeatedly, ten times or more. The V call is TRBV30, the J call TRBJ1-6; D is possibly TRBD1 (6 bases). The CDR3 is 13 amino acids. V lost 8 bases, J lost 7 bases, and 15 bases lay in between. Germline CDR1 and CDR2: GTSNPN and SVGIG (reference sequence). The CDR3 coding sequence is TGTGCCGGGAACGGGCAGGGGAATTCACCCCTCCACTTT. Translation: CAGNGQGNSPLHF.